This TCR beta chain stems from a study of blood T cell repertoires in COVID-19 (TCRdb year 2020). For context, the study as a whole: Samples from collaborators originated in the United States, Italy and Spain and spanned both the acute and convalescent phases of COVID-19. The prospective study material was composed of cDNA or gDNA derived from T cells, B-cell-depleted T cells, or PBMCs. Where available, HLA class I and class II types were obtained from metadata supplied by the sample provider rather than from assay-based typing. A freely available public database, intended as a resource for researchers studying the immune response to SARS-CoV-2, is where the repertoires were released. Subjects who had been exposed to COVID-19, were actively infected with it, or had recovered from it provided the deeply sampled blood TCRbeta repertoires that made up the dataset. Sample metadata almost always included a de-identified subject ID, COVID-19 status, age in years and sex. Samples were obtained from the ongoing ImmuneRACE study (first 160 participants) and from some 1,300 subjects provided by 6 global collaborators.

The immunoSEQ Assay, a bias-controlled multiplex PCR, was used to amplify TCRbeta CDR3 regions from genomic DNA. On the authors' methods: Nucleated cell counts per sample were estimated from amplification of reference gene primers within the assay. To quantify the absolute abundance of each unique TCRbeta CDR3 rearrangement, sequence reads were collapsed and filtered. For each sample, productive Simpson clonality was calculated as the square root of Simpson's diversity index over productive rearrangements. Held by TCRdb, this immuneACCESS table contains in-frame sequences only and omits some clones. Under half of the omission traces to an unresolved V gene where checked; the cause of the rest is unknown. V, J and clone size were drawn from that table, and D and trimming were deduced from the DNA. The sample table contains about 400,000 clones; only one count was recorded for 80% to 90% of them. Roughly 10% of the sample is held by the ten biggest clonotypes.

As for this clone: The clone's antigen remains unknown. No base qualities exist here, and no much larger clone lies one base off it.

Participants in the prospective study were enrolled through a virtual design, were aged about 18 to 90 years, and lived in roughly 25 United States geographic areas. Cohort assignment in the prospective study relied on participant-reported clinical history from a screening survey and a study questionnaire. ImmuneRACE Cohort 3 recovered participants were defined by two consecutive negative NP/OP PCR tests, healthcare professional clearance, or symptom resolution. Mobile phlebotomists in the prospective study collected whole blood, serum and a nasopharyngeal or oropharyngeal swab from every participant. Participants in the prospective study had the option to provide additional blood draws and questionnaires over a roughly 2-month period. Before DNA extraction, prospective study blood samples were shipped either frozen or at room temperature. Findings and caveats that apply to the study as a whole: The quantity of clinical and demographic metadata differed by source and by participant and was supplied without curation.

The receptor was derived from a woman aged 45-60 years who had recovered from COVID-19. The sample comprised PBMCs or T cells enriched from blood (not recorded which).

The encoded CDR3 is CASSYNFQGLSPLHF. The DNA sequence reads TGTGCCAGCAGTTATAATTTTCAGGGCTTGTCACCCCTCCACTTT. The rearranged chain carries TRBV2 and TRBJ1-6; TRBD1 is possibly the D segment (5 matching bases). The CDR3 covers 15 residues, taking in both the cysteine and the phenylalanine. The read is trimmed to its CDR3 DNA, 45 bases read in frame from base 1. For CDR1 and CDR2, the germline V gene lists SNHLY and FYNNEI. The junction carries 18 bases between V and J, which are trimmed by 5 bases and 10 bases respectively.